Sequencing of this T cell receptor beta chain was carried out in a study of T cell responses to AZD1222 COVID-19 vaccine. Study-wide results and limits: Among AZD1222 vaccinees, only 5 to 7 were seropositive at baseline.

The V gene lost 8 bases and the J gene lost 4 bases, with 15 bases spanning the gap. The CDR3 spans 13 residues. This table comes from immunoSEQ multiplex PCR, and its TCRdb copy is limited to in-frame clones, with some not included. The repertoire holds about 130,000 clones, with roughly 90% as singletons. With regard to this clone: Antigen specificity is unknown.

The sample in question was peripheral blood, obtained 28 days after the second AZD1222 dose. This TCR was sampled from an adult who received the AZD1222 COVID-19 vaccine. V usage is TRBV12-3 or TRBV12-4 and J usage is TRBJ2-7; a possible D gene is TRBD2 (5 bases). This CDR3 is CASAFSGGYEQYF. The CDR3 DNA is TGTGCCAGCGCTTTCAGCGGCGGTTACGAGCAGTACTTC.